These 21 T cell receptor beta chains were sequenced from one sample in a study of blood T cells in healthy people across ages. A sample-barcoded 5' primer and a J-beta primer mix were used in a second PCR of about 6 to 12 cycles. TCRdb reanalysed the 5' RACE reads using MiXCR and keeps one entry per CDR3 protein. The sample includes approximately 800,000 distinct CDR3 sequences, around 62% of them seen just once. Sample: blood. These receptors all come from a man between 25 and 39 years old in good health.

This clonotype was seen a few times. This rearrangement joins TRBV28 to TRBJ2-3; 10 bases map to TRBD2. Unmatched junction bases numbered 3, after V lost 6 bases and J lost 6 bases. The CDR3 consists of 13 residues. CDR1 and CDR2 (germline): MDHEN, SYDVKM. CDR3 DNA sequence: TGTGCCAGCAGACCACTAGCGGGGGATACGCAGTATTTT. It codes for CASRPLAGDTQYF.

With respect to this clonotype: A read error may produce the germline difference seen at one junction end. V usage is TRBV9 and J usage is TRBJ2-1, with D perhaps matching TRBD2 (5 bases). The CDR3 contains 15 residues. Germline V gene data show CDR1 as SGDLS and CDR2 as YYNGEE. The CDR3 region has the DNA TGTACCAGCAGCGTAGAGGGCACGGGGAAAGAGACCCAGTTCTTC. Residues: CTSSVEGTGKETQFF. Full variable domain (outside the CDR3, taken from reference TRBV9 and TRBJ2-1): DSGVTQTPKHLITATGQRVTLRCSPRSGDLSVYWYQQSLDQGLQFLIQYYNGEERAKGNILERFSAQQFPDLHSELNLSSLELGDSALYFCTSSVEGTGKETQFFGPGTRLTVL.

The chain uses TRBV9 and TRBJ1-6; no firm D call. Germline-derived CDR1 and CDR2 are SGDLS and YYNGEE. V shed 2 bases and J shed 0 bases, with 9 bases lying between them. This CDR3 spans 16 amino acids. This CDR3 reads CASSVGQSSYNSPLHF. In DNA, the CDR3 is TGTGCCAGCAGCGTCGGGCAGAGCTCCTATAATTCACCCCTCCACTTT.

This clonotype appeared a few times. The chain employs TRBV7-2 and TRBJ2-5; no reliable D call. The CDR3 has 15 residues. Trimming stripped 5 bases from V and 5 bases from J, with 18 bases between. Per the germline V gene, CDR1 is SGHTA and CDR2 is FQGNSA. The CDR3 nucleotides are TGTGCCAGCAGCGGTCGCCAGGTCTCCTGGGAGACCCAGTACTTC. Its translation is CASSGRQVSWETQYF.

The CDR3 loop reads CSARDRKETQYF. CDR3 nucleotides: TGCAGTGCCCGCGACAGGAAAGAGACCCAGTACTTC. J is TRBJ2-5 and V is TRBV20-1; D perhaps matches TRBD1 (6 bases). This CDR3 comprises 12 residues. Trimming cost V 6 bases and J 3 bases, with 11 bases left between them. Per the germline V gene, CDR1 is DFQATT and CDR2 is SNEGSKA (reference sequence).

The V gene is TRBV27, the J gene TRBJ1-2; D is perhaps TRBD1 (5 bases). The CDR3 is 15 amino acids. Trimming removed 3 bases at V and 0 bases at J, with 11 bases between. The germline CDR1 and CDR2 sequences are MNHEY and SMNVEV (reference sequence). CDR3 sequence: CASSFLTATNYGYTF. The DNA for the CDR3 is TGTGCCAGCAGTTTCTTGACAGCTACTAACTATGGCTACACCTTC.

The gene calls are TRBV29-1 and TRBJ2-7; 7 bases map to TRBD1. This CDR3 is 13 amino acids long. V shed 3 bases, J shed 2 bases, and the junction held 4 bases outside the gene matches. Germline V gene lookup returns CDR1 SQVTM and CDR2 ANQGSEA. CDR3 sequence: CSVDEGATYEQYF. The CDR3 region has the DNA TGCAGCGTTGATGAGGGGGCAACCTACGAGCAGTACTTC.

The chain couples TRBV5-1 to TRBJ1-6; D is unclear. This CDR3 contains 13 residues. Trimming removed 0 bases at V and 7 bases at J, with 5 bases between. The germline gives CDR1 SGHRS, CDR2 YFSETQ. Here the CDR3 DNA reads TGCGCCAGCAGCTTGGATGGGAATTCACCCCTCCACTTT. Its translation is CASSLDGNSPLHF.

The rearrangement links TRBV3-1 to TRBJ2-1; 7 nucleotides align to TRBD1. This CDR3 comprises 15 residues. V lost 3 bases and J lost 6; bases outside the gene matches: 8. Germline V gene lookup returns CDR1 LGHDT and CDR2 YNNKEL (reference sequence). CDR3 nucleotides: TGTGCCAGCAGCCACGAAGGCACAGGGGCCAATGAGCAGTTCTTC. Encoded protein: CASSHEGTGANEQFF.

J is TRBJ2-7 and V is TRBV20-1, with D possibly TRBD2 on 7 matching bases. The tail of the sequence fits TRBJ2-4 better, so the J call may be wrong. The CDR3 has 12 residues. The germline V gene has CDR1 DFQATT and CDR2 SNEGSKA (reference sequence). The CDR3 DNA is TGCAGTGCCGGGGGGCGGGAAAACATTCAGTACTTC. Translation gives CSAGGRENIQYF.

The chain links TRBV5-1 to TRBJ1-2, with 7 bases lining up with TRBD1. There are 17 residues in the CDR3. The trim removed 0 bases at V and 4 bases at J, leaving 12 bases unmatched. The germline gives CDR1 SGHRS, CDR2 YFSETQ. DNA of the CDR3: TGCGCCAGCAGCTTGGAACAGGGGCCGTCTCCACTCTATGGCTACACCTTC. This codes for CASSLEQGPSPLYGYTF.

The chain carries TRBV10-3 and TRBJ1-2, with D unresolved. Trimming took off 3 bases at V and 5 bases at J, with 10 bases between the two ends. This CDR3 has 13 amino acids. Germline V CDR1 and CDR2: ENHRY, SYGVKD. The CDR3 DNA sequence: TGTGCCATCAGTGAATCGGGTCGGTATGGCTACACCTTC. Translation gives CAISESGRYGYTF.

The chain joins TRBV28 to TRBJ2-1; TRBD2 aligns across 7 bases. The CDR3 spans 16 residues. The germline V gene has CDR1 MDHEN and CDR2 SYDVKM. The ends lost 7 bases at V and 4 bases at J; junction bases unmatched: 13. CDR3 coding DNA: TGTGCCAGCATCCCCGTATGGGCGGGGGATTACAATGAGCAGTTCTTC. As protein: CASIPVWAGDYNEQFF. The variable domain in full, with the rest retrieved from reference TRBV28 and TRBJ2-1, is DVKVTQSSRYLVKRTGEKVFLECVQDMDHENMFWYRQDPGLGLRLIYFSYDVKMKEKGDIPEGYSVSREKKERFSLILESASTNQTSMYLCASIPVWAGDYNEQFFGPGTRLTVL.

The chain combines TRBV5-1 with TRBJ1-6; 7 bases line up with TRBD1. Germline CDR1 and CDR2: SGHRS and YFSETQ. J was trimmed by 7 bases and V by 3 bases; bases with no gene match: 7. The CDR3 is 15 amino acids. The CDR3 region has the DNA TGCGCCAGCAGCTACCGGGACAGTAAGAATTCACCCCTCCACTTT. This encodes CASSYRDSKNSPLHF.

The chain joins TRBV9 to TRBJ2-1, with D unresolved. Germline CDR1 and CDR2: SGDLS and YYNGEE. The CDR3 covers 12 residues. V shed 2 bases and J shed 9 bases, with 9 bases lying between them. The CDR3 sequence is CASSVTSAEQFF. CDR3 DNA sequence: TGTGCCAGCAGCGTTACATCGGCTGAGCAGTTCTTC.

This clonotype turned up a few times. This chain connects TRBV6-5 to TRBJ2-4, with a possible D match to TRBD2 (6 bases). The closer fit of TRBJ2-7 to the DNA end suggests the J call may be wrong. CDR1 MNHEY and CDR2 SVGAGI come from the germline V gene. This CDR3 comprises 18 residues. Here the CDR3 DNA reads TGTGCCAGCAGTTACTTGCCGACGACTTTAGCGGATACCTACGAGCAGTACTTC. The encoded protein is CASSYLPTTLADTYEQYF.

DNA of the CDR3: TGCGCCAGCAGCCAAGTTTGGGGGACAGATACGCAGTATTTT. Protein sequence: CASSQVWGTDTQYF. The rearrangement uses TRBV4-3 and TRBJ2-3; D might be TRBD1 or TRBD2, each matching 5 bases. Looked up from germline, CDR1 is LGHNA and CDR2 is YSLEER. With 1 base removed from V and 3 bases from J, the gap between germline ends came to 8 bases. CDR3 length: 14 residues.

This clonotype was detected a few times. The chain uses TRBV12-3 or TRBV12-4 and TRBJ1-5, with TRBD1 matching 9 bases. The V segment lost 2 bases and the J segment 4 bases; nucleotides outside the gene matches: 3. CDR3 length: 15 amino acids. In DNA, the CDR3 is TGTGCCAGCAGTTTAACGGGACAGGGAAATCAGCCCCAGCATTTT. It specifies CASSLTGQGNQPQHF.

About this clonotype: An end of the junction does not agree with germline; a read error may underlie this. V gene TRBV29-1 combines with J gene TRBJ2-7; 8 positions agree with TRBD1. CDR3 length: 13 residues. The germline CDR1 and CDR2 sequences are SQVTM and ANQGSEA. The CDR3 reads CRVTTGENYEQYF. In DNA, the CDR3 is TGCCGCGTCACGACAGGGGAGAACTACGAGCAGTACTTC.

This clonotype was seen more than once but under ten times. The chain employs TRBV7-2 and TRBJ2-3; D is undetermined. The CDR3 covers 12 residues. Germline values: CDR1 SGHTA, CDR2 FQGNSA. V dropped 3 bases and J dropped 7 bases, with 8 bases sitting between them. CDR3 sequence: CASSLPQNTQYF. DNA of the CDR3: TGTGCCAGCAGCTTGCCCCAAAATACGCAGTATTTT.

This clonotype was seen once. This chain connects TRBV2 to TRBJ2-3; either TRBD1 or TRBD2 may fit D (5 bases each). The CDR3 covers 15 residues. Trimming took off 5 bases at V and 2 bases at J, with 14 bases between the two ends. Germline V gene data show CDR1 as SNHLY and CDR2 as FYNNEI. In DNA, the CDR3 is TGTGCCAGCAGTCCACCCTTGGGGACCACAGATACGCAGTATTTT. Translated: CASSPPLGTTDTQYF.